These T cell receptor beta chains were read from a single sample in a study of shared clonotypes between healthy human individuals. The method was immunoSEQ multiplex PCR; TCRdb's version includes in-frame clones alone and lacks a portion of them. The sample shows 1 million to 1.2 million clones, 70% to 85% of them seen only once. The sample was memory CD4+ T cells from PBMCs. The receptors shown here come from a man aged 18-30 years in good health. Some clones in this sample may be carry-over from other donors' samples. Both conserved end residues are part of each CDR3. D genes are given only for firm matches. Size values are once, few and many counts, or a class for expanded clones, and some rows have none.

TGTGCCAGCAGTACCGGGACAGGGGGCTACGAGCAGTACTTC | CASSTGTGGYEQYF | TRBJ2-7 | TRBD1 | TRBV28 | once
TGTGCCAGCAGTTTGGCCAGATACTATGGCTACACCTTC | CASSLARYYGYTF | TRBJ1-2 | NA | TRBV28 | few
TGTGCCAGCAGCTCCGGGTGGGGGCGGGGGCAGCCCCAGCATTTT | CASSSGWGRGQPQHF | TRBJ1-5 | NA | TRBV27 | NA
TGTGCCAGTAGACCGACAGGATCTAGCACAGATACGCAGTATTTT | CASRPTGSSTDTQYF | TRBJ2-3 | NA | TRBV19 | many
TGTGCCAGCTCACTCCGGGTCCTCAACAATGAGCAGTTCTTC | CASSLRVLNNEQFF | TRBJ2-1 | NA | TRBV18 | once
TGTGCCAGCAACGTGAACACCGGGGAGCTGTTTTTT | CASNVNTGELFF | TRBJ2-2 | NA | TRBV9 | NA
TGCAGCGTTGTGAACGCAGGAGGAAACACCATATATTTT | CSVVNAGGNTIYF | TRBJ1-3 | NA | TRBV29-1 | once
TGCAGCGCCCTATCCCCCGGGACAAACTATGGCTACACCTTC | CSALSPGTNYGYTF | TRBJ1-2 | NA | TRBV29-1 | NA
TGTGCCAGCAGCGTAGTGTCAGGGACAGCCGGGGAGCTGTTTTTT | CASSVVSGTAGELFF | TRBJ2-2 | TRBD1 | TRBV9 | many
TGTGCCAGCAGCACAACAGGGGTTCTGGTTTCCCTCCACTTT | CASSTTGVLVSLHF | TRBJ1-6 | TRBD1 | TRBV2 | NA
TGTGCCCACGGGCGGGAGGGCCGGTACAATGAGCAGTTCTTC | CAHGREGRYNEQFF | TRBJ2-1 | TRBD2 | TRBV14 | NA
TGTGCCAGCAGCTTAGTGCAGGGTGGAAACACCATATATTTT | CASSLVQGGNTIYF | TRBJ1-3 | NA | TRBV7-6 | NA
TGTGCCAGCAGTCGGACTAGCGAGGCAGATACGCAGTATTTT | CASSRTSEADTQYF | TRBJ2-3 | TRBD2 | TRBV2 | once
TGTGCCAGCAGCTCACTAGCCGGGACTAGCGGCTCCTACGAGCAGTACTTC | CASSSLAGTSGSYEQYF | TRBJ2-7 | TRBD2 | TRBV5-6 | NA
TGTGCCAGCAGCCAAGTGTCTAGAAGGTTCTACGAGCAGTACTTC | CASSQVSRRFYEQYF | TRBJ2-7 | NA | TRBV14 | NA
TGCGCCAGCAGCCAAGAAGGTTTCGGGGAGCTGTTTTTT | CASSQEGFGELFF | TRBJ2-2 | NA | TRBV4-3 | NA
TGCGCCAGCAAAGAGGGGGCGGGAAACACCATATATTTT | CASKEGAGNTIYF | TRBJ1-3 | TRBD1 | TRBV5-1 | NA